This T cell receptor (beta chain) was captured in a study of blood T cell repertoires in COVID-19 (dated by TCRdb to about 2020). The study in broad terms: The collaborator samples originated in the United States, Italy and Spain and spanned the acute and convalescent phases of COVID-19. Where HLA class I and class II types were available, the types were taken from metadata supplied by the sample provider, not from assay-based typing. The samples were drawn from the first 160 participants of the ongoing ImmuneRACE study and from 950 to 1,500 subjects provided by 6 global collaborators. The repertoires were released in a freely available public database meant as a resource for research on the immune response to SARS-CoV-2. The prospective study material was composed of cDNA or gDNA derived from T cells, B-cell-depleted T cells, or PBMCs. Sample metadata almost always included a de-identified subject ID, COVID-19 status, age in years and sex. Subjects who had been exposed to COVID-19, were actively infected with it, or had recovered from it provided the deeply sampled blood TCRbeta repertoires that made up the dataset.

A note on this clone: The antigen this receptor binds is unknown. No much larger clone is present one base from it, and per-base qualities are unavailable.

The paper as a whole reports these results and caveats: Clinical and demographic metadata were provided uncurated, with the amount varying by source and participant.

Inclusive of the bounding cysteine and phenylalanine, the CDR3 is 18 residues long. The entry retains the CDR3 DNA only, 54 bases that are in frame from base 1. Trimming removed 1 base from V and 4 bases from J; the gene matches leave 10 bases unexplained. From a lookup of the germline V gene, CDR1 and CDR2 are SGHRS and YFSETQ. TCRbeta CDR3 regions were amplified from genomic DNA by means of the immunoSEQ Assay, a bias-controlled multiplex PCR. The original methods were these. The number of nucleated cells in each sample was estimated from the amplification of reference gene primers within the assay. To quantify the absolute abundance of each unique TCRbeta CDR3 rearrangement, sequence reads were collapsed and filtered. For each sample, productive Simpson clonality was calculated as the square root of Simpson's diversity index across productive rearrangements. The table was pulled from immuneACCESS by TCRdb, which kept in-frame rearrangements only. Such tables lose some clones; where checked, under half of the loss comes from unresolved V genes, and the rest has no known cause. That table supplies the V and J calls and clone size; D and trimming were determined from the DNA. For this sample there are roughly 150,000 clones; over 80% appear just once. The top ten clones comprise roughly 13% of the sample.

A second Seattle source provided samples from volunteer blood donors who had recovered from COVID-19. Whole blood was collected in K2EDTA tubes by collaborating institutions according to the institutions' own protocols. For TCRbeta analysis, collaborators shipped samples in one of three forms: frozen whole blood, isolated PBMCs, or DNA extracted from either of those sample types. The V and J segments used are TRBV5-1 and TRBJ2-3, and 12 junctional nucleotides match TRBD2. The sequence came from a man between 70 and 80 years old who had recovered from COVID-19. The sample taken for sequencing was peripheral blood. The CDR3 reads CASSLTPGLAGNPDTQYF. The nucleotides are TGCGCCAGCAGCTTGACCCCAGGACTAGCGGGAAACCCAGATACGCAGTATTTT.